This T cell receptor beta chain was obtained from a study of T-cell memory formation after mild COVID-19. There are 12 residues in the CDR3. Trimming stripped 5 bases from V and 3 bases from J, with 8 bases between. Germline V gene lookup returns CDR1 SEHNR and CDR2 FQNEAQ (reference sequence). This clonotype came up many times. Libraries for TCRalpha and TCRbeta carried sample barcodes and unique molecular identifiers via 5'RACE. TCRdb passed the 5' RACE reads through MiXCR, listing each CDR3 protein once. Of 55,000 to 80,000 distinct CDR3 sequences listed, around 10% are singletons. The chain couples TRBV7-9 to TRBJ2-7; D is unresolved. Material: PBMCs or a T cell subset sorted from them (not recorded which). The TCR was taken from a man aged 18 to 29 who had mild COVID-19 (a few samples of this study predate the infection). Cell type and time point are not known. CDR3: CASSPHVYEQYF. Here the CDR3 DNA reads TGTGCCAGCAGCCCCCACGTCTACGAGCAGTACTTC.